The clone carrying this T cell receptor (beta chain) was seen only a few times. Its target is not known. Treatment: roughly 10-day PBMC culture with coronavirus spike peptide pools or control peptides (ViraFEST assay). The sample comes from a study of vaccination and CD4 T cells after COVID-19. Cultured CD4+ T cell DNA was sequenced using the Oncomine TCR Beta short-read assay. MiXCR, run by TCRdb on the PCR reads, gives a single entry per CDR3 protein. The sample contains about 11,000 distinct CDR3 sequences, roughly 37% of which appear only once. The V and J ends lost 1 base and 3 bases, in that order; junction bases with no gene match: 3. The germline V gene encodes CDR1 SGHKS and CDR2 YYEKEE (reference sequence). The CDR3 length is 15 residues.

The sequence was collected from a human donor who had recovered from COVID-19. Sequencing input: CD4+ T cells from blood, cultured in vitro. The rearrangement links TRBV5-5 to TRBJ2-3, with 9 bases that match TRBD2. The CDR3 protein is CASSLQREVTDTQYF. Here the CDR3 DNA reads TGTGCCAGCAGCTTGCAGCGGGAGGTAACAGATACGCAGTATTTT.